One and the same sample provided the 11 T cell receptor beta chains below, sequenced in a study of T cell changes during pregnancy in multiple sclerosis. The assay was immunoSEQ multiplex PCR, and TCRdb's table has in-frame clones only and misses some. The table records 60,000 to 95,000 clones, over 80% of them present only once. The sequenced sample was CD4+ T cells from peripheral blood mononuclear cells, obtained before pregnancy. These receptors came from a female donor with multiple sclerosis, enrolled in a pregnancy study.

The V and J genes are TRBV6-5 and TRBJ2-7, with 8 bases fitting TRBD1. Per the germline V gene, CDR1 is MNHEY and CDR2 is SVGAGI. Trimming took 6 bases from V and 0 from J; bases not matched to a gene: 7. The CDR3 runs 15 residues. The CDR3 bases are TGTGCCAGCAGGCGACAGGGGAGAGGCTCCTACGAGCAGTACTTC. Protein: CASRRQGRGSYEQYF.

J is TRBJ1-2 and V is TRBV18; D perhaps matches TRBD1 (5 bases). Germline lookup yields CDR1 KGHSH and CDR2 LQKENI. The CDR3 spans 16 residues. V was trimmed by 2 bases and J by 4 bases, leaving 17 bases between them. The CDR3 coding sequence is TGTGCCAGCTCACCATATCAGGGATTCGGAAGCTATGGCTACACCTTC. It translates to CASSPYQGFGSYGYTF.

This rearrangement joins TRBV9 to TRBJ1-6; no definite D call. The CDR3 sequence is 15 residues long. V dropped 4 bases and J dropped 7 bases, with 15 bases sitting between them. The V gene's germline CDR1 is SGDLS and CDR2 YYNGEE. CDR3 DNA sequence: TGTGCCAGCAGCAAAACCCCCGACGGGAATTCACCCCTCCACTTT. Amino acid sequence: CASSKTPDGNSPLHF.

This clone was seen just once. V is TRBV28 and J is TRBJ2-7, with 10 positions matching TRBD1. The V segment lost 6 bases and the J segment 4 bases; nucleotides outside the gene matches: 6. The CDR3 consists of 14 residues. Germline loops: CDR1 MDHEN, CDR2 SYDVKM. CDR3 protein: CASRPSGQGYEQYF. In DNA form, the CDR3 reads TGTGCCAGCAGACCTTCGGGACAGGGGTACGAGCAGTACTTC.

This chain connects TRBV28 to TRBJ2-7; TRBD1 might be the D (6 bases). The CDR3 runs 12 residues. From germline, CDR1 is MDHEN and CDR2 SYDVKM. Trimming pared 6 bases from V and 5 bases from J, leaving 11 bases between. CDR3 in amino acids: CASSQGTHEQYF. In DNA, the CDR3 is TGTGCCAGCAGCCAGGGGACCCACGAGCAGTACTTC.

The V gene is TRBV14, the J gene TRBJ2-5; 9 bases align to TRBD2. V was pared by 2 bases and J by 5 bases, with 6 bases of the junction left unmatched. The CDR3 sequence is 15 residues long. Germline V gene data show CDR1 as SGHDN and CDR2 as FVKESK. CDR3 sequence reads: CASSQRGRGVETQYF. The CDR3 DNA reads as TGTGCCAGCAGCCAACGCGGGAGGGGCGTCGAGACCCAGTACTTC.

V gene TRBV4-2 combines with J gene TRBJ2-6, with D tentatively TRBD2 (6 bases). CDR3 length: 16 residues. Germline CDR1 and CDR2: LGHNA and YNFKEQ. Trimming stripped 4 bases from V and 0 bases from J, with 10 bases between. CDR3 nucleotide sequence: TGTGCCAGCAGCCCGGGGGAACACTCTGGGGCCAACGTCCTGACTTTC. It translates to CASSPGEHSGANVLTF.

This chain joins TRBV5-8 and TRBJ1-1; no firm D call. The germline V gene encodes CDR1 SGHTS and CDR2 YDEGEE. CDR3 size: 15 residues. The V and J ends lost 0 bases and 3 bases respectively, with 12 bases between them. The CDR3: CASSLAAGLYTEAFF. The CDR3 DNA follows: TGTGCCAGCAGCTTGGCGGCAGGACTCTACACTGAAGCTTTCTTT.

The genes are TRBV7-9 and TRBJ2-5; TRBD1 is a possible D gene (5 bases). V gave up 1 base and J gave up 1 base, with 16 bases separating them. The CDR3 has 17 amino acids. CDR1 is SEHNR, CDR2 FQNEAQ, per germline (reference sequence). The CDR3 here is CASSLGSGQGFQETQYF. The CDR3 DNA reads TGTGCCAGCAGCTTAGGGTCTGGGCAGGGATTCCAAGAGACCCAGTACTTC.

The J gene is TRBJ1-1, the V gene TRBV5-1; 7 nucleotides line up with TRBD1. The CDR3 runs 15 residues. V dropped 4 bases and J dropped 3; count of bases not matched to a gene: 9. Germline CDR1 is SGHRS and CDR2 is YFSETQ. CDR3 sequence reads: CASSGRQGKYTEAFF. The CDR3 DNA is TGCGCCAGCAGCGGTCGACAGGGAAAGTACACTGAAGCTTTCTTT.

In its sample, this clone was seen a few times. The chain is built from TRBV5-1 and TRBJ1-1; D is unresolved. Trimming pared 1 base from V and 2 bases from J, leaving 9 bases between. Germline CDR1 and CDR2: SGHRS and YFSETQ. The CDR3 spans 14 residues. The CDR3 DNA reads TGCGCCAGCAGCTTGAGGACTTTTAACACTGAAGCTTTCTTT. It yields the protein CASSLRTFNTEAFF.